These 26 T cell receptor beta chains originate from one sample sequenced in a study of T cell clonality in common variable immunodeficiency (dated by TCRdb to about 2015). The library was generated by the immunoSEQ multiplex PCR assay. The immuneACCESS repertoire file appears here via TCRdb, limited to in-frame rearrangements. These files lack a portion of the clones; in checked studies, under half of the deficit traces to unresolved V genes, and the cause of the others is not known. The sample features 50,000 to 60,000 clones, and none is a singleton. About 5% of the sample goes to the ten largest clones. The specimen sequenced was peripheral blood mononuclear cells. The receptors originated from a person aged 18 to 75 in good health.

This clone was seen many times. The read falls 3 residues short of the CDR3 end, and the missing part is taken from the germline J gene. J is TRBJ2-2 and V is TRBV6-2 or TRBV6-3, with 8 nucleotides matching TRBD2. Trimming cost V 5 bases and J 0 bases; bases outside gene matches: 2. CDR1 and CDR2 (germline): MNHEY, SVGEGT. The CDR3 is made up of 15 amino acids. The CDR3 spells CASSIAGSNTGELFF. CDR3 DNA, as far as it was read: TGTGCCAGCAGTATAGCGGGATCGAACACCGGGGAG.

This clone was recorded at least ten times. The DNA ends 3 residues before the CDR3 does, and the rest of the CDR3 is filled in from the germline J gene. The V and J genes are TRBV20-1 and TRBJ1-1; 9 bases align to TRBD1. The CDR3 is 17 residues long. Germline CDR1 reads DFQATT; CDR2 reads SNEGSKA (reference sequence). V trimming: 5 bases; J trimming: 0 bases; junction bases outside the gene matches: 13. The part of the CDR3 DNA that was read is TGCAGTGCTCCACAACAGACAGGGGGGACCGTGAACACTGAA. It is translated as CSAPQQTGGTVNTE. The whole CDR3 reads CSAPQQTGGTVNTEAFF.

At least ten counts were recorded for this clone. The CDR3 end is not reached by the read, which stops 3 residues before it; the germline J gene fills it in. This rearrangement joins TRBV6-4 to TRBJ1-2, with no clear D. This CDR3 has 15 residues. V gave up 1 base and J gave up 0 bases, with 9 bases separating them. Germline lookup yields CDR1 MRHNA and CDR2 SNTAGT. The sequenced part of the CDR3 DNA is TGTGCCAGCAGTGACTTAGGGTCCCCTAACTATGGC. Protein: CASSDLGSPNYG. The full CDR3 protein reads CASSDLGSPNYGYTF.

This clone appeared many times. The read ends 3 residues shy of where the CDR3 ends; the end is completed using the germline J gene. The chain employs TRBV6-1 and TRBJ2-2; D unclear. Between the trimmed V and J ends, which lost 3 bases and 2 bases, there was a span of 10 bases. The germline V gene encodes CDR1 MNHNS and CDR2 SASEGT. The CDR3 is 15 residues long. The sequenced CDR3 bases are TGTGCCAGCAGTGAGATGACTTTAAACACCGGGGAG. Amino acid sequence: CASSEMTLNTGE. In full, the CDR3 reads CASSEMTLNTGELFF.

This clone occurred many times. The read ends 3 residues before the CDR3 terminus; that terminus is restored from the germline J gene. The J gene is TRBJ1-1, the V gene TRBV30; TRBD1 matches 7 bases. After removal of 7 bases from V and 0 bases from J, the junction contained 8 bases not matched to a gene. CDR1 and CDR2 from the germline V gene are GTSNPN and SVGIG (reference sequence). The CDR3 spans 14 residues. The CDR3 bases that were read are TGTGCCTCCTCCACGGGACAGATGAACACTGAA. Amino acids: CASSTGQMNTE. The CDR3 reads in full as CASSTGQMNTEAFF.

At least ten counts were recorded for this clone. CDR3 DNA (partial): TGTGCCAGTAGTATTATGAGCGGTAACACCGGGGAG. Encoded protein: CASSIMSGNTGE. The whole CDR3 sequence is CASSIMSGNTGELFF. The gene calls are TRBV19 and TRBJ2-2; D is possibly TRBD2 (5 bases). The sequenced fragment ends 3 residues before the CDR3 boundary, so the rest is inferred from the germline J gene. V was clipped by 3 bases and J by 2 bases, with 10 bases between them. Germline CDR1 LNHDA, CDR2 SQIVND (reference sequence). CDR3 length: 15 residues.

This clone was observed at least ten times. Read coverage stops 3 residues before the CDR3 terminus; the germline J gene supplies the remainder. This sequence joins TRBV20-1 and TRBJ2-3; 7 bases line up with TRBD1. V shed 7 bases and J 5 bases; nucleotides not matched to a gene: 6. Germline-derived CDR1 and CDR2 are DFQATT and SNEGSKA (reference sequence). The CDR3 is made up of 12 amino acids. The CDR3 reads CSGRGLGDTQYF. CDR3 bases read: TGCAGTGGTAGGGGGCTTGGAGATACG.

This clone was seen at least ten times. The read halts 3 residues ahead of the CDR3 end, with the missing end drawn from the germline J gene. The chain has TRBV7-9 and TRBJ2-7, with a possible D match to TRBD2 (5 bases). V lost 5 bases, J lost 3 bases, and 11 bases lay in between. This CDR3 is built from 13 residues. From germline, CDR1 is SEHNR and CDR2 FQNEAQ (reference sequence). The CDR3 loop reads CASSPPAGYEQYF. The sequenced CDR3 bases are TGTGCCAGCAGCCCGCCCGCGGGCTACGAG.

Many counts were recorded for this clone. From the germline J gene comes the end of the CDR3, since the read stops 3 residues before it. The rearrangement links TRBV20-1 to TRBJ2-1; TRBD2 agrees at 7 bases. V shed 0 bases and J 0 bases; nucleotides not matched to a gene: 2. Germline V gene sequence: CDR1 DFQATT, CDR2 SNEGSKA (reference sequence). This CDR3 is built from 15 residues. CDR3 DNA, as far as it was read: TGCAGTGCTAGAGAGGCTAGCGGCTCCTACAATGAG. Residues: CSAREASGSYNE. The whole CDR3 region reads CSAREASGSYNEQFF.

This clone was seen at least ten times. The read ends 3 residues before the CDR3 terminus; that terminus is restored from the germline J gene. This sequence joins TRBV5-1 and TRBJ2-5; D is perhaps TRBD1 (6 bases). CDR3 length equals 14 residues. Germline lookup yields CDR1 SGHRS and CDR2 YFSETQ. Trimming removed 4 bases at V and 3 bases at J, with 13 bases between. This chain's CDR3 is CASSPMRTEETQYF. The covered CDR3 bases are TGCGCCAGCAGCCCTATGCGGACAGAAGAGACC.

This clone was picked up many times. The read is 3 residues too short to cover the CDR3 end, so that end is filled in from the germline J gene. The chain has TRBV29-1 and TRBJ2-1; 8 nucleotides match TRBD2. The germline V gene has CDR1 SQVTM and CDR2 ANQGSEA. The CDR3 length is 13 residues. Trimming at V came to 2 bases and at J to 7 bases, leaving 4 bases not matched to a gene. The sequenced CDR3 bases are TGCAGCGTTGAACCGGCGGGAGGTAATGAG. Translation: CSVEPAGGNE. The full CDR3 protein reads CSVEPAGGNEQFF.

This clone was recorded many times. Sequencing ends 3 residues short of the CDR3 end; the germline J gene provides the rest. The chain employs TRBV20-1 and TRBJ2-3; 12 nucleotides align to TRBD2. CDR3 length: 14 residues. CDR1 DFQATT and CDR2 SNEGSKA come from the germline V gene (reference sequence). V was clipped by 6 bases and J by 2 bases; unmatched bases: 3. The covered CDR3 bases are TGCAGTGCCTGGACTAGCGGGACCACAGATACG. Translation: CSAWTSGTTDT. In full, the CDR3 is CSAWTSGTTDTQYF.

As for this clone: The sequenced fragment ends 3 residues before the CDR3 boundary, so the rest is inferred from the germline J gene. The gene calls are TRBV7-8 and TRBJ1-1; no firm D call. The CDR3 has 12 residues. Germline CDR1 reads SGHVS; CDR2 reads FQNEAQ. Trimming took off 6 bases at V and 2 bases at J, with 7 bases between the two ends. This CDR3 is CASSLTNTEAFF. The CDR3 DNA, read in part, is TGTGCCAGCAGTTTAACTAACACTGAA.

This clone was counted only a few times. The missing CDR3 end, 3 residues past where the read stops, is filled in from the germline J gene. The V gene is TRBV7-9, the J gene TRBJ2-7; a weak D match, TRBD1 (6 bases). Looked up from germline, CDR1 is SEHNR and CDR2 is FQNEAQ (reference sequence). V was cut by 8 bases and J by 6 bases, with 20 bases left in between. The CDR3 loop spans 14 amino acids. CDR3 protein: CASGGRGSGAEQYF. The DNA read from the CDR3 is TGTGCCAGCGGGGGCCGAGGATCCGGCGCCGAG.

This clone was recorded at least ten times. From the germline J gene comes the end of the CDR3, since the read stops 3 residues before it. This sequence joins TRBV10-3 and TRBJ2-7; no definite D call. The V and J ends lost 8 bases and 0 bases respectively, with 11 bases between them. This CDR3 region has 13 residues. The germline CDR1 and CDR2 sequences are ENHRY and SYGVKD. CDR3 sequence: CAISLPGSYEQYF. The covered CDR3 bases are TGTGCCATCTCTCTTCCCGGCTCCTACGAG.

This clone was counted ten times or more. The missing CDR3 end, 3 residues past where the read stops, is filled in from the germline J gene. The chain has TRBV20-1 and TRBJ2-3, with 11 nucleotides matching TRBD2. CDR1 DFQATT and CDR2 SNEGSKA come from the germline V gene (reference sequence). The CDR3 sequence is 15 residues long. After removal of 2 bases from V and 5 bases from J, the junction contained 6 bases not matched to a gene. The part of the CDR3 DNA that was read is TGCAGTGCTAGAACGACTAGCGGGACCAGAGATACG. It translates to CSARTTSGTRDT. The complete CDR3 sequence is CSARTTSGTRDTQYF.

This clone was detected many times. The read terminates 3 residues before the CDR3 end, so the remaining end is supplied by the germline J gene. The chain has TRBV6-2 or TRBV6-3 and TRBJ2-5; D call uncertain. Germline V gene data show CDR1 as MNHEY and CDR2 as SVGEGT. V lost 3 bases and J 2 bases, leaving 10 bases between the germline ends. The CDR3 runs 14 residues. The CDR3: CASSYPQIQETQYF. Incomplete CDR3 DNA: TGTGCCAGCAGTTATCCACAGATACAAGAGACC.

Concerning this clone: Coverage ceases 3 residues before the CDR3 finishes, and the germline J gene fills in the end. The V call is TRBV7-9, the J call TRBJ1-3; 7 nucleotides agree with TRBD1. V trimming: 5 bases; J trimming: 4 bases; junction bases outside the gene matches: 8. This CDR3 has 15 residues. Per germline, CDR1 SEHNR and CDR2 FQNEAQ (reference sequence). The sequenced part of the CDR3 DNA is TGTGCCAGCAGCCGAGACAGGGTGGTGGGAAACACC. It yields the protein CASSRDRVVGNT. The entire CDR3 protein reads CASSRDRVVGNTIYF.

The CDR3 loop reads CAGTFREIMNTEAFF. Partial CDR3 DNA: TGTGCCGGCACTTTCAGGGAGATAATGAACACTGAA. V gene TRBV6-2 or TRBV6-3 combines with J gene TRBJ1-1; a possible D gene is TRBD1 (5 bases). Read sequence stops 3 residues before the CDR3 end, and the germline J gene provides the missing end. Germline V CDR1 and CDR2: MNHEY, SVGEGT. Trimming left V 11 bases short and J 0 bases short, with 19 bases between. CDR3 length: 15 amino acids.

This clone was recorded at least ten times. The read terminates 3 residues ahead of where the CDR3 ends, so the germline J gene completes it. The chain combines TRBV10-3 with TRBJ1-1; 8 nucleotides agree with TRBD1. V trimming: 4 bases; J trimming: 0 bases; junction bases outside the gene matches: 4. The CDR3 has 15 amino acids. CDR1 is ENHRY, CDR2 SYGVKD, per germline. The CDR3 sequence: CAISGTGKMNTEAFF. The CDR3 bases that were read are TGTGCCATCAGTGGGACAGGGAAAATGAACACTGAA.

This clone was detected ten times or more. The CDR3 goes on 3 residues after the read ends, and that part is filled in from the germline J gene. J is TRBJ2-7 and V is TRBV18, with D uncertain. Trimming shortened V by 3 bases and J by 3 bases, and 12 bases separated the two germline ends. The CDR3 sequence is 14 residues long. Germline V lookup: CDR1 KGHSH, CDR2 LQKENI. CDR3 sequence reads: CASSPQEPNYEQYF. The part of the CDR3 DNA that was read is TGTGCCAGCTCACCCCAAGAACCTAACTACGAG.

This clone was seen many times. The read terminates 3 residues before the CDR3 end, so the remaining end is supplied by the germline J gene. V usage is TRBV7-9 and J usage is TRBJ2-1; perhaps TRBD1 as D (5 bases). V lost 6 bases to trimming and J lost 6 bases, with 9 bases between them. The CDR3 spans 12 residues. Germline V gene lookup returns CDR1 SEHNR and CDR2 FQNEAQ (reference sequence). This CDR3 reads CASSTDSNEQFF. CDR3 DNA, as far as it was read: TGTGCCAGCAGTACAGACAGCAATGAG.

This clone has ten or more counts. The CDR3 is cut off 3 residues early in the read; its end comes from the germline J gene. The V call is TRBV20-1, the J call TRBJ2-4; TRBD2 matches at 15 bases. V lost 0 bases and J lost 8; bases outside the gene matches: 5. This CDR3 is built from 16 residues. Per germline, CDR1 DFQATT and CDR2 SNEGSKA (reference sequence). CDR3 region: CSARDGTSGRTDIQYF. Incomplete CDR3 DNA: TGCAGTGCTAGAGATGGGACTAGCGGGAGGACGGACATT.

This clone came up many times. Read data end 3 residues before the CDR3 end; the end is taken from the germline J gene. The chain has TRBV19 and TRBJ2-1; TRBD1 matches at 8 bases. This CDR3 is 14 amino acids long. The junction had 2 bases not matched to a gene; V was cut back by 3 bases and J by 4 bases. The V gene's germline CDR1 is LNHDA and CDR2 SQIVND (reference sequence). CDR3 DNA (partial): TGTGCCAGTAGTATGGGACAGGCTTACAATGAG. Translation gives CASSMGQAYNE. The entire CDR3 is CASSMGQAYNEQFF.

Many counts were recorded for this clone. The sequence runs out 3 residues before the end of the CDR3; the remainder is reconstructed from the germline J gene. The rearrangement links TRBV30 to TRBJ2-3; perhaps TRBD2 as D (6 bases). Germline CDR1 is GTSNPN and CDR2 is SVGIG (reference sequence). The V end lost 3 bases, the J end lost 3 bases, and 13 bases lay between the germline ends. The CDR3 is 14 residues long. The CDR3 reads CAWRAGRLTDTQYF. CDR3 bases read: TGTGCCTGGAGAGCGGGCAGACTAACAGATACG.

This clone was picked up many times. Read sequence stops 3 residues before the CDR3 end, and the germline J gene provides the missing end. The chain links TRBV20-1 to TRBJ2-2; weak D call: TRBD1 (5 bases). Trimming stripped 3 bases from V and 4 bases from J, with 6 bases between. The CDR3 consists of 12 residues. Germline V gene sequence: CDR1 DFQATT, CDR2 SNEGSKA (reference sequence). The CDR3 DNA, read in part, is TGCAGTGCTAGTCAGGGCACCGGGGAG. Translated, it gives CSASQGTGE. The entire CDR3 is CSASQGTGELFF.